The next 4 T cell receptor beta chains were all read from a single sample in a study of blood T cell repertoires in COVID-19. The data were produced by immunoSEQ multiplex PCR, yet TCRdb's version contains in-frame clones alone and is incomplete. The table lists 450,000 or so clones, around 91% of them singletons. The sequencing input was peripheral blood. The receptors derive from a middle-aged woman with COVID-19, enrolled during active disease.

The V and J genes are TRBV2 and TRBJ1-2; TRBD1 matches at 11 bases. The V and J ends lost 7 bases and 8 bases, in that order; junction bases with no gene match: 15. CDR3 size: 16 residues. Germline lookup yields CDR1 SNHLY and CDR2 FYNNEI. CDR3 DNA: TGTGCCAGCACCACGCCCCGGGACAGGGGGGAAATAGGCTACACCTTC. Its translation is CASTTPRDRGEIGYTF.

The chain couples TRBV28 to TRBJ2-7; TRBD1 matches at 7 bases. Germline CDR1 is MDHEN and CDR2 is SYDVKM. With 4 bases clipped from V and 1 base from J, the junction kept 1 base outside the gene matches. The CDR3 is 13 residues long. CDR3 in amino acids: CASSSGQSYEQYF. CDR3 in DNA: TGTGCCAGCAGTTCGGGACAGTCCTACGAGCAGTACTTC.

This chain uses TRBV27 with TRBJ1-2, with 9 bases fitting TRBD1. V trimming: 5 bases; J trimming: 7 bases; junction bases outside the gene matches: 5. The germline CDR1 and CDR2 sequences are MNHEY and SMNVEV (reference sequence). This CDR3 has 13 residues. CDR3: CASSPTGGFGYTF. CDR3 bases: TGTGCCAGCAGTCCCACAGGGGGCTTTGGCTACACCTTC.

The V call is TRBV7-3, the J call TRBJ2-1, with D perhaps matching TRBD2 (5 bases). Germline CDR1 is SGHTA and CDR2 is FQGTGA. The CDR3 has 14 amino acids. Trimming removed 5 bases from V and 0 bases from J, with 8 bases in between. The CDR3 nucleotides are TGTGCCAGCAGCCCCCGGGGCTCCTACAATGAGCAGTTCTTC. It yields the protein CASSPRGSYNEQFF.